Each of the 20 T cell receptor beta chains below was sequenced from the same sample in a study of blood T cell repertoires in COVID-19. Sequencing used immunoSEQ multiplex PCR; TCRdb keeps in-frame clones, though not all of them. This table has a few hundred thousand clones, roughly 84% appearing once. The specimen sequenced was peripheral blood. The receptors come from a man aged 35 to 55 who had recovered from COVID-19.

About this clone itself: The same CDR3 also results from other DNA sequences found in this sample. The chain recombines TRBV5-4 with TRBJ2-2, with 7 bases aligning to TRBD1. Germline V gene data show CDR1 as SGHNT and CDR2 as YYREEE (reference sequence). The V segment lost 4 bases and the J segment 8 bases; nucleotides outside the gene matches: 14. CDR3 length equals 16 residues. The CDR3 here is CASSRKMGQFPGELFF. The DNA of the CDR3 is TGTGCCAGCAGCCGGAAAATGGGACAGTTCCCGGGGGAGCTGTTTTTT.

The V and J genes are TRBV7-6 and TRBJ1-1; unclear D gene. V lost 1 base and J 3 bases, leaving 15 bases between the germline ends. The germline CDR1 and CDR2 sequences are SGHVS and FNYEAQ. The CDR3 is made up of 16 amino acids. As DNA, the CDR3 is TGTGCCAGCAGCTTAGATCCCTATTCCGGGGACACTGAAGCTTTCTTT. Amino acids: CASSLDPYSGDTEAFF.

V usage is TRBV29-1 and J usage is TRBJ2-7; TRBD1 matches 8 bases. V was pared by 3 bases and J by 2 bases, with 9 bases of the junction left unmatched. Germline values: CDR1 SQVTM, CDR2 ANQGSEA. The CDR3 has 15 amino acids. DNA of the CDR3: TGCAGCGTTGAGAGGGGCAGGGGGCTTACCTACGAGCAGTACTTC. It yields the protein CSVERGRGLTYEQYF.

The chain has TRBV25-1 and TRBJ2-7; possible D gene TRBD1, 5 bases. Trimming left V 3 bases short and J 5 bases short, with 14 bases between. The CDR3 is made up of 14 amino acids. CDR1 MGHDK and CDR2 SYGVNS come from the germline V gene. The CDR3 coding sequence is TGTGCCAGCAGTGACCAGGGTAGGATGGACGAGCAGTACTTC. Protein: CASSDQGRMDEQYF.

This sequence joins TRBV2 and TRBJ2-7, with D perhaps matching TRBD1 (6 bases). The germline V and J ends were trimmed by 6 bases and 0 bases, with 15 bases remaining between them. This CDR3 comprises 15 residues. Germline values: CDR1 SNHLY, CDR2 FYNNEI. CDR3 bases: TGTGCCAGCAGGCAGGGGCCTATCAGCTCCTACGAGCAGTACTTC. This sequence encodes CASRQGPISSYEQYF.

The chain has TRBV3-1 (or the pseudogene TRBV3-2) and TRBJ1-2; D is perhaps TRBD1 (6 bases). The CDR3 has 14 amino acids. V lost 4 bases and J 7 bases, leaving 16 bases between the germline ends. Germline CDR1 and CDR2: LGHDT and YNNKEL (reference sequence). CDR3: CASSPRGTVTGYTF. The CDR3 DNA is TGTGCCAGCAGCCCCAGGGGTACTGTCACTGGCTACACCTTC.

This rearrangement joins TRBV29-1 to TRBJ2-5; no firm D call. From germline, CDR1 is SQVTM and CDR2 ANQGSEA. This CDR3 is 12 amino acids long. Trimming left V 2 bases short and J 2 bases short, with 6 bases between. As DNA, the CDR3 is TGCAGCGTTGAAATACAGCAAGAGACCCAGTACTTC. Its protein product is CSVEIQQETQYF. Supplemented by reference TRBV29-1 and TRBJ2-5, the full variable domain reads SAVISQKPSRDICQRGTSLTIQCQVDSQVTMMFWYRQQPGQSLTLIATANQGSEATYESGFVIDKFPISRPNLTFSTLTVSNMSPEDSSIYLCSVEIQQETQYFGPGTRLLVL.

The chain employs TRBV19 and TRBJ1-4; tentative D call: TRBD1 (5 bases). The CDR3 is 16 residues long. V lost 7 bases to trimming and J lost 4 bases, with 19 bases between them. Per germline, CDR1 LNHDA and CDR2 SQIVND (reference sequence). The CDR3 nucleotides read TGTGCCAGTACCACCCAACCAGGGTGGAGTAATGAAAAACTGTTTTTT. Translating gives CASTTQPGWSNEKLFF.

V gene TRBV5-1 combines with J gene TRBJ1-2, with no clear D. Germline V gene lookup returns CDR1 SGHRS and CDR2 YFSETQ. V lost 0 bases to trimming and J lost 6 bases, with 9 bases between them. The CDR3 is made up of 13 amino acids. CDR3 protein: CASSLAGGDGYTF. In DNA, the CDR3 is TGCGCCAGCAGCTTGGCCGGCGGGGATGGCTACACCTTC.

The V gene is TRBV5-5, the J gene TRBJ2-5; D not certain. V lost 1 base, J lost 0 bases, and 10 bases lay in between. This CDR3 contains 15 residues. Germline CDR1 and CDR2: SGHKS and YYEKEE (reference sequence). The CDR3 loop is CASSLFSRYQETQYF. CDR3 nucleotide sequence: TGTGCCAGCAGCTTGTTCTCCCGGTACCAAGAGACCCAGTACTTC.

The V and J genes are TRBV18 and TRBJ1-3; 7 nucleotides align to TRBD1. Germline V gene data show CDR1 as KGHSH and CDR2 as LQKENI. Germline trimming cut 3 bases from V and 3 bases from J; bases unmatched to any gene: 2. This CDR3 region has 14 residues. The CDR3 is CASSPDRDGNTIYF. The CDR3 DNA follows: TGTGCCAGCTCACCTGACAGGGATGGAAACACCATATATTTT.

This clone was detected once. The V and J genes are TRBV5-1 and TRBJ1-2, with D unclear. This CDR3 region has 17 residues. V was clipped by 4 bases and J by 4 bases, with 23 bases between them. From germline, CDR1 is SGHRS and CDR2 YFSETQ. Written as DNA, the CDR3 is TGCGCCAGCAGCCCGGACCCCCGGAGGGCCCAGTCCTATGGCTACACCTTC. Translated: CASSPDPRRAQSYGYTF.

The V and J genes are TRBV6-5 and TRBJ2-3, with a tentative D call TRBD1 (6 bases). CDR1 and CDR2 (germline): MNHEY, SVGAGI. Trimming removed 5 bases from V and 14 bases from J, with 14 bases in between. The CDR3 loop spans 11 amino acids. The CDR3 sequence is CASSTGFFRYF. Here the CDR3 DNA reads TGTGCCAGCAGTACAGGGTTTTTTCGGTATTTT.

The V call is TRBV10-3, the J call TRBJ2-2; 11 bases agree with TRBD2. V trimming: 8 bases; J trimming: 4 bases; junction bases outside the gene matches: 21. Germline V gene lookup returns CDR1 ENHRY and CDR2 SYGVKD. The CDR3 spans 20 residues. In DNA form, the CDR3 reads TGTGCCATCGGCCGGGGTGGTGTGGTCGTGACTAGCGGGACCACCGGGGAGCTGTTTTTT. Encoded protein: CAIGRGGVVVTSGTTGELFF.

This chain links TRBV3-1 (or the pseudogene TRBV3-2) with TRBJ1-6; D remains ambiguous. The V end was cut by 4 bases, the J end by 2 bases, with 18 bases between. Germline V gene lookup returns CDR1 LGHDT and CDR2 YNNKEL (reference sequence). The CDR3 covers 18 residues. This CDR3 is CASSPSTGQSPYNSPLHF. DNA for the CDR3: TGTGCCAGCAGCCCCTCGACGGGTCAGAGCCCCTATAATTCACCCCTCCACTTT.

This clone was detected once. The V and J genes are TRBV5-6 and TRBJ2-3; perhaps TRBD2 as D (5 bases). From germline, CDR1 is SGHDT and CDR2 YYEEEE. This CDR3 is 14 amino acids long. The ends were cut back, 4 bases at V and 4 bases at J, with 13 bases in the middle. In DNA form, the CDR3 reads TGTGCCAGCAGCGTAGGGAGTACAGCAGATACGCAGTATTTT. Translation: CASSVGSTADTQYF.

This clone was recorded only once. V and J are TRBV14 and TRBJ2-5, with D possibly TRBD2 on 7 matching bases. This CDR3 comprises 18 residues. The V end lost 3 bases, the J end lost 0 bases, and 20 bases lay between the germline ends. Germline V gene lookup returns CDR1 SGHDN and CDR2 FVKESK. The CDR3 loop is CASSHIVAGAMYQETQYF. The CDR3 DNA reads TGTGCCAGCAGCCATATAGTGGCGGGGGCCATGTACCAAGAGACCCAGTACTTC.

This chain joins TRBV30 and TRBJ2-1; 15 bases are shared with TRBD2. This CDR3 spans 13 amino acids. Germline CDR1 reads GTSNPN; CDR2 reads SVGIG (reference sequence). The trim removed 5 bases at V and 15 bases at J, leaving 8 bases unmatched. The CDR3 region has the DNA TGTGCCTGGTCGGGACTAGCGGGAGGCCGGCGGTTCTTC. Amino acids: CAWSGLAGGRRFF.

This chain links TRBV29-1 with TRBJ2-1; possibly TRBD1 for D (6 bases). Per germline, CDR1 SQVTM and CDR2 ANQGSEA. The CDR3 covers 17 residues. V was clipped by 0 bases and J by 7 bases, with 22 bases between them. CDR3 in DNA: TGCAGCGTTGAAGATCTAGGGGGAGTTTCTACAGGGAATGAGCAGTTCTTC. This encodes CSVEDLGGVSTGNEQFF.

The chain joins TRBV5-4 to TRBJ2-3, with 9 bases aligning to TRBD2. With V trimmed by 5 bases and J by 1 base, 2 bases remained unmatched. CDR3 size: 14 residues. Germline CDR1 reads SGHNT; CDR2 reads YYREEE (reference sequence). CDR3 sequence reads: CASSRTSGTDTQYF. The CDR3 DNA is TGTGCCAGCAGTCGGACTAGCGGCACAGATACGCAGTATTTT.